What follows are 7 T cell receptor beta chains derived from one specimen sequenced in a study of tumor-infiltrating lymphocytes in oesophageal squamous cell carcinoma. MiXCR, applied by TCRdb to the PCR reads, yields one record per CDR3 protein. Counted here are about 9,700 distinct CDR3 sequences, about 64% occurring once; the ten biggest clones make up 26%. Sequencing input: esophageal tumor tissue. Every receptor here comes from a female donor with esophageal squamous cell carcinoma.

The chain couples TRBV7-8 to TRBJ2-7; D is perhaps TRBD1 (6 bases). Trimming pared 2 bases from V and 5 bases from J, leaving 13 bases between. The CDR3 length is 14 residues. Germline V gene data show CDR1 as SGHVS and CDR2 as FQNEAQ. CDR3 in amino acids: CASSLNRAENEQYF. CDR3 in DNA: TGTGCCAGCAGCTTAAACAGGGCTGAGAACGAGCAGTACTTC.

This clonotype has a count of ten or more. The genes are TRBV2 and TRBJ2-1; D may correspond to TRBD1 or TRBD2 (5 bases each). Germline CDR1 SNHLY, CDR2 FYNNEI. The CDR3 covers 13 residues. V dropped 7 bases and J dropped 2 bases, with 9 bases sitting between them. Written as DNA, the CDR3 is TGTGCCAGCAAGAGGGGACCCTACAATGAGCAGTTCTTC. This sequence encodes CASKRGPYNEQFF.

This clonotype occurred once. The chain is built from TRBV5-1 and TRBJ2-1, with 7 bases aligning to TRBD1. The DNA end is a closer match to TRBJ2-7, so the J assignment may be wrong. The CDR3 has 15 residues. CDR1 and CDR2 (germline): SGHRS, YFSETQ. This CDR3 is CASSLEWDSSYEQYF. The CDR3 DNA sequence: TGCGCCAGCAGCTTGGAGTGGGACAGTTCCTACGAGCAGTACTTC.

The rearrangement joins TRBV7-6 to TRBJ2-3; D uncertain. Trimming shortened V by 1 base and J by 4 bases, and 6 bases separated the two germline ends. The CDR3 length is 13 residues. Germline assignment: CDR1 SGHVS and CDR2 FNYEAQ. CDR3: CASSLEYPDTQYF. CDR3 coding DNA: TGTGCCAGCAGCTTAGAGTATCCAGATACGCAGTATTTT.

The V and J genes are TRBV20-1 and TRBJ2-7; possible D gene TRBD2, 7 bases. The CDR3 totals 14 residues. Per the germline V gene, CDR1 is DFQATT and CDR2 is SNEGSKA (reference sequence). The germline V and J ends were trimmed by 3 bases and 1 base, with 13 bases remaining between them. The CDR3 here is CSASRGGVSYEQYF. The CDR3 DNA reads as TGCAGTGCTAGTCGAGGGGGGGTATCCTACGAGCAGTACTTC.

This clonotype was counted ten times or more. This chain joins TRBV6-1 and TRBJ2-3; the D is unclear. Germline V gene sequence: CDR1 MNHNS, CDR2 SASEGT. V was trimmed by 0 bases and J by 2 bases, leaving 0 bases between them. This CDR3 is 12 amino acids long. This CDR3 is CASSEATDTQYF. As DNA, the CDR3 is TGTGCCAGCAGTGAAGCCACAGATACGCAGTATTTT.

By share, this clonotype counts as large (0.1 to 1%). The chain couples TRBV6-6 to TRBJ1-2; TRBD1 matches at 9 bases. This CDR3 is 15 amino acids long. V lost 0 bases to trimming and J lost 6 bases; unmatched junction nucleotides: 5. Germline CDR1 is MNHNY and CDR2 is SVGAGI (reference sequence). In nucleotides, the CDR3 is TGTGCCAGCAGTTACTCCGCAGGACAGGGGAATGGCTACACCTTC. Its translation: CASSYSAGQGNGYTF.